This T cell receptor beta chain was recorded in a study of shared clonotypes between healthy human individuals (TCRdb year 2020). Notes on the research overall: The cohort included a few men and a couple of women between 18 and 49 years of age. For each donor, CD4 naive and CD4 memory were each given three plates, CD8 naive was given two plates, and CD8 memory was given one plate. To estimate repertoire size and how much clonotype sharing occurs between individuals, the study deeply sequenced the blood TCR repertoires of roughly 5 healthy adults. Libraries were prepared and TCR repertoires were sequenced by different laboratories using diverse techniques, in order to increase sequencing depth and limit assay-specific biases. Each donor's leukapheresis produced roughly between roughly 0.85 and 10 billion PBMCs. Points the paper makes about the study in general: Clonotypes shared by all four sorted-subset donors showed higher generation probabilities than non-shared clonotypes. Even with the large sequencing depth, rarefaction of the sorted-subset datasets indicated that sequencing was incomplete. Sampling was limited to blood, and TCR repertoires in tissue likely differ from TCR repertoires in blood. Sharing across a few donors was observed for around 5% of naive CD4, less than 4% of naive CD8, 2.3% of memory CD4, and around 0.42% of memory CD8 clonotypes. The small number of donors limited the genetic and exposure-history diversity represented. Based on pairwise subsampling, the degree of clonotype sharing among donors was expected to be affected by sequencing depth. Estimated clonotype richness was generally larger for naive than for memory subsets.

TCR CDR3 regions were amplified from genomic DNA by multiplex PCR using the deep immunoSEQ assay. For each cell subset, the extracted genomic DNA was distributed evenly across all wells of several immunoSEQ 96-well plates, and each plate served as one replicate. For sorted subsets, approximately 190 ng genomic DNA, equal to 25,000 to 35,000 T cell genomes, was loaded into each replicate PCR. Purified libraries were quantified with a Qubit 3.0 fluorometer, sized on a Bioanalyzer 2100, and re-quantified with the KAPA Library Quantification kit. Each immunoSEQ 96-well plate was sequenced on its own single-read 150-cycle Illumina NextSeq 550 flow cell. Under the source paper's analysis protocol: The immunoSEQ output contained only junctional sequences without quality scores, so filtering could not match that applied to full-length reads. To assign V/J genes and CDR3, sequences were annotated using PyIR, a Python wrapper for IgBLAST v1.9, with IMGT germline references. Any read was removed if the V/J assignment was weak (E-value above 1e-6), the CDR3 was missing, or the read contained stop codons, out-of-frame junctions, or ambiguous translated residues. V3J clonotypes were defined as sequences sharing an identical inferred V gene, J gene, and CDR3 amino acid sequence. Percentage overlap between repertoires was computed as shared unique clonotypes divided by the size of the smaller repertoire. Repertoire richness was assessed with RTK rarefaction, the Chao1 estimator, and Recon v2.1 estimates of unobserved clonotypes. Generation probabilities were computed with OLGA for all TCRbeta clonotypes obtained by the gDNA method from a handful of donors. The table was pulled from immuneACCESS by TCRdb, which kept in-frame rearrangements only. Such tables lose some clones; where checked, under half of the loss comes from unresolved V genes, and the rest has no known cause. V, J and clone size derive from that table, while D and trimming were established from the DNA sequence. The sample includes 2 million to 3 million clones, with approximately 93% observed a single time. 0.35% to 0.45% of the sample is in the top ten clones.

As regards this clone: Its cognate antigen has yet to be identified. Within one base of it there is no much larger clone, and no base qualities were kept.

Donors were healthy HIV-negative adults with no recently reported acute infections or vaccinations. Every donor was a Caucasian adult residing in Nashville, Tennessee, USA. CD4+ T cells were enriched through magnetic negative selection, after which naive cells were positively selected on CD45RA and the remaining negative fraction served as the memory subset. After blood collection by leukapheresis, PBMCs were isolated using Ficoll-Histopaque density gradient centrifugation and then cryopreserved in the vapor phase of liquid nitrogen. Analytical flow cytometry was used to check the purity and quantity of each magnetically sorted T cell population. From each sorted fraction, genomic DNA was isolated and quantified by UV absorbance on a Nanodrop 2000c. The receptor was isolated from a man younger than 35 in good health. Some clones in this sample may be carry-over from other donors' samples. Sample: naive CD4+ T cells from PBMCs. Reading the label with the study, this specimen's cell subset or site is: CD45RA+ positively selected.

The CDR3 protein: CASSVARIYNEQFF. The DNA is as follows: TGTGCCAGCAGTGTCGCCAGGATTTACAATGAGCAGTTCTTC. The sequence is built from TRBV6-1 and TRBJ2-1; the D gene identity is not certain. The germline V gene sets CDR1 to MNHNS and CDR2 to SASEGT. Including the terminal cysteine and phenylalanine, the CDR3 comprises 14 residues. Solely the CDR3 DNA is kept, with 42 bases framed from the first base. A distance of 11 bases separates the germline ends of V and J, which lose 4 bases and 4 bases respectively.